This T cell receptor (beta chain) was captured in a study of human T cells and chemical hapten exposure. About the research overall: Alopecia areata, totalis or universalis was found in mostly female patients. Study-wide findings and caveats: Large CDR3 similarity clusters arose significantly more often from expanded TCRs than from controls.

This clonotype was seen ten or more times. Its antigen is not known. TCRdb re-called the RACE reads with MiXCR, one entry per CDR3 protein. This table has about 85,000 distinct CDR3 sequences, over 6.5% appearing once. V lost 1 base and J lost 6, with 9 bases in between. From germline, CDR1 is LGHNT and CDR2 FRNRAP. This CDR3 comprises 13 residues. The time point is: pre-sensitization, week 0. Treatment: therapeutic diphenylcyclopropenone sensitization with weekly scalp DPC. The receptor was isolated from a man in his forties or fifties with alopecia areata. Some clones in this sample may be carry-over from other donors' samples. The chain combines TRBV12-5 with TRBJ1-2; D call uncertain. The sequences come from whole blood, collected in connection with sensitization to the hapten diphenylcyclopropenone (DPC). The CDR3 loop reads CASGLGPVDGYTF. The CDR3 DNA sequence: TGTGCTAGTGGTTTGGGGCCCGTCGATGGCTACACCTTC.